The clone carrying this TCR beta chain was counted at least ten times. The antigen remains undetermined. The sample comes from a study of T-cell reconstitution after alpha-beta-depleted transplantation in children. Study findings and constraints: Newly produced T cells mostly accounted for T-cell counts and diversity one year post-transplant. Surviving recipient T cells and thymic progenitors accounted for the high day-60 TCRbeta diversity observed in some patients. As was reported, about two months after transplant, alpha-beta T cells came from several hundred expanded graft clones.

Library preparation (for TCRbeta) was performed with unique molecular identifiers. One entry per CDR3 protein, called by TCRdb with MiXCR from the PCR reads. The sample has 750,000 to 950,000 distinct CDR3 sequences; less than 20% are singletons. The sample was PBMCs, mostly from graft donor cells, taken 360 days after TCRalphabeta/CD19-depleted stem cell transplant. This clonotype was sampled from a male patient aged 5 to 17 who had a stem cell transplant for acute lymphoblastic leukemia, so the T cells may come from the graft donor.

CDR3 loop: CASSTGTGGLQETQYF. Written as DNA, the CDR3 is TGCGCCAGCAGCACCGGGACAGGGGGCTTACAAGAGACCCAGTACTTC. The genes are TRBV5-1 and TRBJ2-5; 12 bases match TRBD1. The CDR3 length is 16 residues. The germline CDR1 and CDR2 sequences are SGHRS and YFSETQ. Trimming took 4 bases from V and 2 from J; bases not matched to a gene: 6.